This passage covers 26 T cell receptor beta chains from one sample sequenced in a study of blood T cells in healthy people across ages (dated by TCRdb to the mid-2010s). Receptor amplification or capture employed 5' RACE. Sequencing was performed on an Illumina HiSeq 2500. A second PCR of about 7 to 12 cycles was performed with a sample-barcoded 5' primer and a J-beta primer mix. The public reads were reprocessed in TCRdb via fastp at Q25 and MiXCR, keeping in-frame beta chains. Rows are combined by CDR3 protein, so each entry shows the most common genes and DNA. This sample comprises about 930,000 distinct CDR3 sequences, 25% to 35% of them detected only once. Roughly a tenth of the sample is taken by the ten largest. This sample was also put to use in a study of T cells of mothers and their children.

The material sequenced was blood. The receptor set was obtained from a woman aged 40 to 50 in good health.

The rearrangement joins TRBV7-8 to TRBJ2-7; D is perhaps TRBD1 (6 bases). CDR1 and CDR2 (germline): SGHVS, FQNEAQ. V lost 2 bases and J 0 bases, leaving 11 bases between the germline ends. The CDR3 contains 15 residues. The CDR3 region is CASSLMGASSYEQYF. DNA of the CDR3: TGTGCCAGCAGCTTAATGGGGGCCAGCTCCTACGAGCAGTACTTC.

The CDR3 nucleotides read TGTGCCAGCTGGACCCTGACAGGGCTGGTCACTGAAGCTTTCTTT. It yields the protein CASWTLTGLVTEAFF. The chain is built from TRBV6-2 or TRBV6-3 and TRBJ1-1; 7 nucleotides line up with TRBD1. Germline V gene lookup returns CDR1 MNHEY and CDR2 SVGEGT. V shed 8 bases, J shed 4 bases, and the junction held 13 bases outside the gene matches. The CDR3 consists of 15 residues.

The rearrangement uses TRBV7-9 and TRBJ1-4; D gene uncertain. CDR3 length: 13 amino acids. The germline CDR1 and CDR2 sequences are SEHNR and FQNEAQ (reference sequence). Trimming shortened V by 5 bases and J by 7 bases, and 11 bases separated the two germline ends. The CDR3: CASSPRTSEKLFF. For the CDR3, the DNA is TGTGCCAGCAGCCCACGGACCAGTGAAAAACTGTTTTTT.

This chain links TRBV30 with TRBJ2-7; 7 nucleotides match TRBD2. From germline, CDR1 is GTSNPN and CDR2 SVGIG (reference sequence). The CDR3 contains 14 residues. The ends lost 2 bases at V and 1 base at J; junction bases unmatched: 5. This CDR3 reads CAWSIGGWSYEQYF. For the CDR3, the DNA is TGTGCCTGGAGTATCGGGGGGTGGTCCTACGAGCAGTACTTC.

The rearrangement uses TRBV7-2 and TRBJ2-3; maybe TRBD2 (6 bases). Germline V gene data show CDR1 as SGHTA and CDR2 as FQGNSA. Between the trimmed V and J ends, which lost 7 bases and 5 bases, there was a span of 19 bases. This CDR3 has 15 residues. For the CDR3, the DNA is TGTGCCAGCACCGTCGAGACTAGGATGGGAGATACGCAGTATTTT. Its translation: CASTVETRMGDTQYF.

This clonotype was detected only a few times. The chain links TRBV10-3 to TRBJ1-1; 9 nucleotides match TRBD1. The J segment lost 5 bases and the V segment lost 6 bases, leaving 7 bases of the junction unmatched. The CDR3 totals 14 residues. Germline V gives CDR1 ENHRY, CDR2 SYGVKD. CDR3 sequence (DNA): TGTGCCATCAGCGACCGGACAGGGGTGACTGAAGCTTTCTTT. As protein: CAISDRTGVTEAFF.

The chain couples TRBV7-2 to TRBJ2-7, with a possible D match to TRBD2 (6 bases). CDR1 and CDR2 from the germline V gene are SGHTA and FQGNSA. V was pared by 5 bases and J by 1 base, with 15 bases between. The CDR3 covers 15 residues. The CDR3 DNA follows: TGTGCCAGCAGCCGAGGCGGGGTCGGTTCCTACGAGCAGTACTTC. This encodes CASSRGGVGSYEQYF.

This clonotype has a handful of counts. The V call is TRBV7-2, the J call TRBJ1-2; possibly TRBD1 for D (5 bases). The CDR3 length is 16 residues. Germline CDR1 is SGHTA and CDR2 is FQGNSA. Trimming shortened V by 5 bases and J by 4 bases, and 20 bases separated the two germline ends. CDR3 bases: TGTGCCAGCAGCCAGGCTTCAGGGCGGAGGAGCTATGGCTACACCTTC. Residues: CASSQASGRRSYGYTF.

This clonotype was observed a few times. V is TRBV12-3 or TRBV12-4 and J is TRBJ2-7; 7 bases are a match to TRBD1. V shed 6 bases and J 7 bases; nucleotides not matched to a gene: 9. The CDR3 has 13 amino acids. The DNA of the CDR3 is TGTGCCAGCAGGACCAACACAGGGGAGGAGCAGTACTTC. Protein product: CASRTNTGEEQYF.

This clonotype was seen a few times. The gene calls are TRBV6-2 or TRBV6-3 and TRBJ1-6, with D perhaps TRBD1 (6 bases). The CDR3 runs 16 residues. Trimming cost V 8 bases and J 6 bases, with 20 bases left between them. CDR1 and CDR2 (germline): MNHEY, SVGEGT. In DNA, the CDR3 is TGTGCCAGCCAAGTAAGCTTCGGACAGCCTAATTCACCCCTCCACTTT. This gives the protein CASQVSFGQPNSPLHF.

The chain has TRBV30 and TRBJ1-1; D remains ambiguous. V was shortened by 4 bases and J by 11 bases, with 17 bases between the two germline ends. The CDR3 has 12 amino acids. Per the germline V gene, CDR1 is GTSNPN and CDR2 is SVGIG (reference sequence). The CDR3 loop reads CAWMVLRKEAFF. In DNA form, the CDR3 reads TGTGCCTGGATGGTCCTTAGAAAGGAGGCTTTCTTT.

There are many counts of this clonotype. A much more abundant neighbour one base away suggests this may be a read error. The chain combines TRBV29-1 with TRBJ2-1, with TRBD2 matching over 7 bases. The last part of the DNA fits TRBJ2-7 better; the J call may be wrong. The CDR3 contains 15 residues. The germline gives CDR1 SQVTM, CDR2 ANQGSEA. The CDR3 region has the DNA TGCAGCGTTGAAGGGAGTGGGACTAACTACAATGAGCAGTACTTC. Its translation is CSVEGSGTNYNEQYF.

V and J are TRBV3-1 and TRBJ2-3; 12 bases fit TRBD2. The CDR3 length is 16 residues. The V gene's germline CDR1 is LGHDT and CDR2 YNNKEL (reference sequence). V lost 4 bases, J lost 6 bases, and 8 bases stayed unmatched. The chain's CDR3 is CASSPLAGGLGDTQYF. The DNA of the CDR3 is TGTGCCAGCAGCCCCCTAGCGGGGGGGCTAGGGGATACGCAGTATTTT.

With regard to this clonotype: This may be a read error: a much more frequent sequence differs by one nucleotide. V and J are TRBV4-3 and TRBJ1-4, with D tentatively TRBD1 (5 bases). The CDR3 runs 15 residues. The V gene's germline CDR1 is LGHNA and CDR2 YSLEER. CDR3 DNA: TGCGCCGGCAGCCAACAAACCGGGGGGAGTGAAAAACTGTTTTTT. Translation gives CAGSQQTGGSEKLFF.

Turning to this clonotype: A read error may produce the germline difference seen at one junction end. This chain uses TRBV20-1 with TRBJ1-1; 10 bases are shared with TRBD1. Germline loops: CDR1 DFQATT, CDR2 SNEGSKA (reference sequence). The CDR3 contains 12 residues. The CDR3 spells CSTRTGGPEAFF. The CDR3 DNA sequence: TGCAGTACTAGGACAGGGGGACCTGAAGCTTTCTTT.

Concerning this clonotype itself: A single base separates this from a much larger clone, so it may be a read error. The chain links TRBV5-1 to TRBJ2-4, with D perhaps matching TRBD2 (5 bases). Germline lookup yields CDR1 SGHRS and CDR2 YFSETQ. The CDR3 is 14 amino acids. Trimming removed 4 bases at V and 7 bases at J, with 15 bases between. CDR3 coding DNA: TGCGCCAGCAGCCCCGGGAACACAGTTAACATTCAGTACTTC. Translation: CASSPGNTVNIQYF.

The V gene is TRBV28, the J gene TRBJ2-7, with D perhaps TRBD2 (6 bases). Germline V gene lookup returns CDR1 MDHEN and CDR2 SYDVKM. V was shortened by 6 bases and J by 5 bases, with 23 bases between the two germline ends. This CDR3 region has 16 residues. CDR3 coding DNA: TGTGCCAGCAGGCCTGCGGGACTGCGTTTGAGCCACGAGCAGTACTTC. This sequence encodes CASRPAGLRLSHEQYF.

CDR3 sequence reads: CASSQWTGSDTEAFF. The CDR3 coding sequence is TGTGCCAGCAGCCAGTGGACAGGGTCGGACACTGAAGCTTTCTTT. V gene TRBV7-2 combines with J gene TRBJ1-1; TRBD1 agrees at 8 bases. The CDR3 covers 15 residues. CDR1 is SGHTA, CDR2 FQGNSA, per germline. V was pared by 5 bases and J by 3 bases, with 8 bases of the junction left unmatched.

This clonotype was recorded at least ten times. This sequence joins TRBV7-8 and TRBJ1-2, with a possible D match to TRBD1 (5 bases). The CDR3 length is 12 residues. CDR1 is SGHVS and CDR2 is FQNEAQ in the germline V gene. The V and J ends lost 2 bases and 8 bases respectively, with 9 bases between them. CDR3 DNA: TGTGCCAGCAGCTTATTGGGGCAGGGCTACACCTTC. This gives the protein CASSLLGQGYTF.

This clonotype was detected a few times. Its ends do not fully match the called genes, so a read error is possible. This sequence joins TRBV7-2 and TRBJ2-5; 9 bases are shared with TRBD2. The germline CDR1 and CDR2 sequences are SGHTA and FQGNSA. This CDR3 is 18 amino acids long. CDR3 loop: CASNLVPLSGGFKETQYF. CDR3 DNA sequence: TGTGCCAGCAACTTAGTCCCATTGAGCGGGGGGTTTAAGGAGACCCAGTACTTC.

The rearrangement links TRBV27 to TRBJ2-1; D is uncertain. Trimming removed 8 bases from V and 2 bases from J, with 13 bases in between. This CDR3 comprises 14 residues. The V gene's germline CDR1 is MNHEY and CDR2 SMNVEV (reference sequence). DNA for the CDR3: TGTGCCAGCGGGCTAGAAGGTCCCTACAATGAGCAGTTCTTC. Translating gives CASGLEGPYNEQFF.

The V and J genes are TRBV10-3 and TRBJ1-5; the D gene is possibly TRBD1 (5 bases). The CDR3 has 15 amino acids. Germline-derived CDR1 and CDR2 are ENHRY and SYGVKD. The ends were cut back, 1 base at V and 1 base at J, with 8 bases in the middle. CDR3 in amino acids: CAISEWGDSNQPQHF. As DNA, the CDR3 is TGTGCCATCAGTGAGTGGGGGGACAGCAATCAGCCCCAGCATTTT.

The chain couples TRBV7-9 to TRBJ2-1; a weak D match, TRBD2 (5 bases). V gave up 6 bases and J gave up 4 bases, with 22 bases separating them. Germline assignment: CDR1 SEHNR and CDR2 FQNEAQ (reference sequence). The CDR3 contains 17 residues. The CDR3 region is CASRAGSAGGLYNEQFF. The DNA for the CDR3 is TGTGCCAGCAGGGCCGGGTCCGCGGGCGGTCTTTACAATGAGCAGTTCTTC.

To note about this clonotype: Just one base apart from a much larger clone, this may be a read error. CDR3 in DNA: TGTGCCAGCAGCTTAGCGTGGGACAGGGAAGGAGGCTACACCTTC. Its protein product is CASSLAWDREGGYTF. The chain combines TRBV7-2 with TRBJ1-2; the match to TRBD1 covers 9 bases. Germline CDR1 reads SGHTA; CDR2 reads FQGNSA. This CDR3 comprises 15 residues. Trimming took 0 bases from V and 8 from J; bases not matched to a gene: 7.

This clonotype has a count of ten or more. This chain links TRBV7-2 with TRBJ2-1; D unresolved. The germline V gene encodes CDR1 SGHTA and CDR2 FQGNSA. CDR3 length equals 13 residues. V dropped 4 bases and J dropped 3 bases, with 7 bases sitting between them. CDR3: CASSSSYYNEQFF. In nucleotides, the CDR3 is TGTGCCAGCAGCTCATCCTACTACAATGAGCAGTTCTTC.

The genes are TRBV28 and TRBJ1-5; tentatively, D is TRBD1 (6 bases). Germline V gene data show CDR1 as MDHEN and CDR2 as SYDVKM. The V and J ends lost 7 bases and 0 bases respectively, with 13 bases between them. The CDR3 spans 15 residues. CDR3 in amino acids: CASTGQLLSNQPQHF. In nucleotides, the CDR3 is TGTGCCAGCACAGGACAGTTACTTAGCAATCAGCCCCAGCATTTT.